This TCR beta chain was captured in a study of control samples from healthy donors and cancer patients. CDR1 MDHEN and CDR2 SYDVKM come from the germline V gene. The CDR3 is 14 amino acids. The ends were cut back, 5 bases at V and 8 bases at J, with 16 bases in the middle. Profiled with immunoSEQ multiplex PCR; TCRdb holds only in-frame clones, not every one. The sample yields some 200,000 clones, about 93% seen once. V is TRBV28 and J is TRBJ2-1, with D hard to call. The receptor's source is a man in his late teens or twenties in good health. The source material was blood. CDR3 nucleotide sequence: TGTGCCAGCAGTCCGACCGGCTTTTACGATGAGCAGTTCTTC. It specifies CASSPTGFYDEQFF.